This T cell receptor (beta chain) comes out of a study of T cell changes during pregnancy in multiple sclerosis. The protocol was immunoSEQ multiplex PCR, while the TCRdb copy is restricted to in-frame clones and leaves out a portion. The sample consists of tens of thousands of clones, roughly 93% of them appearing once. Germline trimming cut 7 bases from V and 6 bases from J; bases unmatched to any gene: 3. CDR1 and CDR2 (germline): SNHLY, FYNNEI. The CDR3 spans 14 residues. Sample: peripheral blood, taken in the third trimester of pregnancy. The clonotype originates from a female donor in good health, enrolled as a control in a pregnancy study. V is TRBV2 and J is TRBJ2-2, with 12 positions matching TRBD2. In DNA, the CDR3 is TGTGCCAGCAAACTAGCGGGAGGCTCCGGGGAGCTGTTTTTT. This translates into CASKLAGGSGELFF.